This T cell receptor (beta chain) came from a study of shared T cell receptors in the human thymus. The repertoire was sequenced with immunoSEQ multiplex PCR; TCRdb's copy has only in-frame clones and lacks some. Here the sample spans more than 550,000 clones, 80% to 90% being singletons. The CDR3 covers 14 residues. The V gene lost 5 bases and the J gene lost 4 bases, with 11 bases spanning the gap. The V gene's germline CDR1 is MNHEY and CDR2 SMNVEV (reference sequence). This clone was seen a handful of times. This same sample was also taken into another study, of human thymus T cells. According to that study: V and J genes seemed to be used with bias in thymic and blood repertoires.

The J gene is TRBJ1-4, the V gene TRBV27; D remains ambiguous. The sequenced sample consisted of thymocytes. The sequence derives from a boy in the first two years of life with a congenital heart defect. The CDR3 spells CASSTFRGNEKLFF. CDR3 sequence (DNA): TGTGCCAGCAGTACTTTCCGGGGTAATGAAAAACTGTTTTTT.